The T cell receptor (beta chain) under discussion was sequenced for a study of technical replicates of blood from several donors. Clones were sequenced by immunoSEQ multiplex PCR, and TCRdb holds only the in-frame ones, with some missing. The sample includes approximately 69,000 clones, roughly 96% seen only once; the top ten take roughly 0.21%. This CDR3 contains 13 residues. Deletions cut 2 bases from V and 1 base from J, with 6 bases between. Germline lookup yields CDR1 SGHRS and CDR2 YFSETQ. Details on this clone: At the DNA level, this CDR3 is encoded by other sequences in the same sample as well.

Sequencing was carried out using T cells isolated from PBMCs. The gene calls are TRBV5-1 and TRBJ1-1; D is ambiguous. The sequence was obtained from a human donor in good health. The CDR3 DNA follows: TGCGCCAGCAGCTTAAGAGGGAACACTGAAGCTTTCTTT. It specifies CASSLRGNTEAFF.